This TCR beta chain appears in the sequencing data of a study of T cell repertoires in cytomegalovirus infection. TCRdb re-derived calls from the reads in MiXCR, one entry per CDR3 protein. The profile shows hundreds of thousands of distinct CDR3 sequences, more than 25% of them singletons. Whole-study results and caveats: CMV-specific TCR beta clonotypes restricted by HLA-C were the ones dominating the ex vivo response. Cumulative public TCR beta family frequency identified carriers of CMV plus the relevant HLA.

The CDR3 totals 16 residues. V gave up 2 bases and J gave up 1 base, with 13 bases separating them. This clonotype turned up a few times. What it binds is unknown. Sequenced here: cultured CD8+ T cells from PBMCs, sampled from culture after CMV antigen stimulation. The chain uses TRBV12-3 or TRBV12-4 and TRBJ2-3, with D perhaps matching TRBD2 (7 bases). The origin of this receptor is a human donor in good health (CMV status not recorded). Some clones in this sample may be carry-over from other donors' samples. DNA for the CDR3: TGTGCCAGCAGTTTACGAGGGGGGGCCGGCACAGATACGCAGTATTTT. Its protein product is CASSLRGGAGTDTQYF.